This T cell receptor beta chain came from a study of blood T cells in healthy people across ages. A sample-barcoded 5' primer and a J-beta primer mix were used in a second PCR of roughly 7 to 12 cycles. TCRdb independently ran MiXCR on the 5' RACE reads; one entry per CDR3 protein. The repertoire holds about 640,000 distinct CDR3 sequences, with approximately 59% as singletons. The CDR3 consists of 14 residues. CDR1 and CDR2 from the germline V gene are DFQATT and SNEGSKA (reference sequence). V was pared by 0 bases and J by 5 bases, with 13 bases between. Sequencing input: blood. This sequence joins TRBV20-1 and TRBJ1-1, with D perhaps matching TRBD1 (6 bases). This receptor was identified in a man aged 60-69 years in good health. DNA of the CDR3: TGCAGTGCTAGAGATTGGGCGGGGGCGACTGAAGCTTTCTTT. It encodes CSARDWAGATEAFF.